The next 27 T cell receptor beta chains were all read from a single sample in a study of control samples from healthy donors and cancer patients. The method was immunoSEQ multiplex PCR; TCRdb's version includes in-frame clones alone and lacks a portion of them. This sample carries fewer than 200,000 clones, roughly 88% of them seen once, and the ten largest clones take around 5.1%. Sequenced material: blood. The receptors were gathered from a woman aged 30 to 39 in good health.

The gene calls are TRBV5-1 and TRBJ1-1; D is unclear. In germline, CDR1 is SGHRS, CDR2 YFSETQ. The ends were cut back, 4 bases at V and 7 bases at J, with 20 bases in the middle. The CDR3 extends over 15 amino acids. The CDR3 loop reads CASSPDIQTGREAFF. The CDR3 DNA reads TGCGCCAGCAGCCCAGACATTCAGACCGGGCGTGAAGCTTTCTTT. Looking up the rest from reference TRBV5-1 and TRBJ1-1 gives the full variable domain: KAGVTQTPRYLIKTRGQQVTLSCSPISGHRSVSWYQQTPGQGLQFLFEYFSETQRNKGNFPGRFSGRQFSNSRSEMNVSTLELGDSALYLCASSPDIQTGREAFFGQGTRLTVV.

A word on this clone: Other DNA sequences within the sample encode an identical CDR3. V gene TRBV7-9 combines with J gene TRBJ2-7; D remains unclear. V lost 2 bases and J lost 0, with 8 bases in between. Germline CDR1 reads SEHNR; CDR2 reads FQNEAQ (reference sequence). This CDR3 has 14 residues. This chain's CDR3 is CASSLSGSSYEQYF. In nucleotides, the CDR3 is TGTGCCAGCAGCTTATCAGGCAGCTCCTACGAGCAGTACTTC.

V usage is TRBV2 and J usage is TRBJ1-1; D uncertain. This CDR3 has 11 amino acids. The germline CDR1 and CDR2 sequences are SNHLY and FYNNEI. Trimming stripped 4 bases from V and 4 bases from J, with 4 bases between. The CDR3: CASSGRTEAFF. The DNA for the CDR3 is TGTGCCAGCAGTGGACGCACTGAAGCTTTCTTT.

This chain joins TRBV6-6 and TRBJ2-7, with D possibly being TRBD1 or TRBD2 (6 bases each). The CDR3 is made up of 14 amino acids. Looked up from germline, CDR1 is MNHNY and CDR2 is SVGAGI (reference sequence). Between the trimmed V and J ends, which lost 7 bases and 3 bases, there was a span of 16 bases. CDR3 in DNA: TGTGCCAGCATGGCCCAGGGGAGGAGCTACGAGCAGTACTTC. It is translated as CASMAQGRSYEQYF.

The chain carries TRBV9 and TRBJ2-1; 10 positions agree with TRBD2. The CDR3 length is 16 residues. Unmatched junction bases numbered 5, after V lost 0 bases and J lost 5 bases. CDR1 and CDR2 (germline): SGDLS, YYNGEE. CDR3 protein: CASSVDPSGGNNEQFF. For the CDR3, the DNA is TGTGCCAGCAGCGTAGATCCTAGCGGGGGCAACAATGAGCAGTTCTTC.

Only a few counts were recorded for this clone. The V gene is TRBV2, the J gene TRBJ1-2, with 7 bases that match TRBD1. In germline, CDR1 is SNHLY, CDR2 FYNNEI. This CDR3 comprises 15 residues. J lost 4 bases, V lost 7 bases, and 12 bases had no gene match. CDR3 sequence (DNA): TGTGCCAGCACCACTGGGGACAGCCCAACCTATGGCTACACCTTC. Residues: CASTTGDSPTYGYTF.

Concerning this clone: Different DNA sequences within this sample yield the same CDR3. This chain connects TRBV7-9 to TRBJ2-1; D gene ambiguous. The V end lost 4 bases, the J end lost 4 bases, and 5 bases lay between the germline ends. Germline CDR1 and CDR2: SEHNR and FQNEAQ (reference sequence). This CDR3 is built from 12 residues. CDR3 protein: CASSSGYNEQFF. The CDR3 region has the DNA TGTGCCAGCAGCTCAGGATACAATGAGCAGTTCTTC.

This chain links TRBV24-1 with TRBJ2-1; D gene uncertain. CDR3 length: 13 amino acids. V was pared by 3 bases and J by 2 bases, with 4 bases between. The V gene's germline CDR1 is KGHDR and CDR2 SFDVKD. In nucleotides, the CDR3 is TGTGCCACCAGTGATCCCCCCTACAATGAGCAGTTCTTC. Amino acids: CATSDPPYNEQFF.

This chain joins TRBV5-4 and TRBJ2-2; 9 bases map to TRBD1. Germline assignment: CDR1 SGHNT and CDR2 YYREEE (reference sequence). The junction had 12 bases not matched to a gene; V was cut back by 3 bases and J by 6 bases. The CDR3 runs 17 residues. CDR3 bases: TGTGCCAGCAGCTCCGGACTTCGACAGGGGGGTTCCGGGGAGCTGTTTTTT. Translating it yields CASSSGLRQGGSGELFF. Filled out from reference TRBV5-4 and TRBJ2-2, the complete variable domain reads ETGVTQSPTHLIKTRGQQVTLRCSSQSGHNTVSWYQQALGQGPQFIFQYYREEENGRGNFPPRFSGLQFPNYSSELNVNALELDDSALYLCASSSGLRQGGSGELFFGEGSRLTVL.

This chain uses TRBV29-1 with TRBJ2-5, with a possible D match to TRBD1 (5 bases). CDR1 and CDR2 from the germline V gene are SQVTM and ANQGSEA. The CDR3 runs 14 residues. V lost 1 base and J 7 bases, leaving 16 bases between the germline ends. Here the CDR3 DNA reads TGCAGCGTTGAAGTGCGGCAGGGCGGATTGACCCAGTACTTC. It yields the protein CSVEVRQGGLTQYF.

V and J are TRBV15 and TRBJ2-5, with 8 bases fitting TRBD1. The CDR3 spans 15 residues. The ends lost 0 bases at V and 5 bases at J; junction bases unmatched: 5. CDR1 and CDR2 from the germline V gene are LNHNV and YYDKDF (reference sequence). The CDR3 loop is CATSRDGTGVETQYF. Here the CDR3 DNA reads TGTGCCACCAGCAGAGATGGGACAGGAGTGGAGACCCAGTACTTC.

This chain uses TRBV4-1 with TRBJ1-6; D gene uncertain. Germline V gene sequence: CDR1 MGHRA, CDR2 YSYEKL. V lost 1 base and J lost 0, with 10 bases in between. The CDR3 length is 17 residues. CDR3 DNA: TGCGCCAGCAGCCAAGCGTGGGCCAGCTCCTATAATTCACCCCTCCACTTT. Amino acid sequence: CASSQAWASSYNSPLHF.

This chain connects TRBV5-1 to TRBJ1-1; weak D call: TRBD1 (5 bases). The CDR3 extends over 15 amino acids. Germline-derived CDR1 and CDR2 are SGHRS and YFSETQ. Deletions cut 5 bases from V and 5 bases from J, with 19 bases between. CDR3 loop: CASRFSQLEGTEAFF. The CDR3 nucleotides read TGCGCCAGCAGGTTCAGTCAGCTGGAGGGGACTGAAGCTTTCTTT.

J is TRBJ2-3 and V is TRBV12-5; D is unclear. V dropped 2 bases and J dropped 2 bases, with 5 bases sitting between them. Germline V gene sequence: CDR1 LGHNT, CDR2 FRNRAP. The CDR3 runs to 13 residues. The CDR3 protein is CASGLLNTDTQYF. CDR3 coding DNA: TGTGCTAGTGGTTTGCTCAACACAGATACGCAGTATTTT.

The sample holds one count of this clone. The chain has TRBV9 and TRBJ2-4; 10 nucleotides align to TRBD2. Germline V CDR1 and CDR2: SGDLS, YYNGEE. The length of the CDR3 is 16 residues. V shed 0 bases, J shed 5 bases, and the junction held 5 bases outside the gene matches. The CDR3 is CASSVDLAGVENIQYF. In DNA form, the CDR3 reads TGTGCCAGCAGCGTAGACCTAGCGGGAGTGGAAAACATTCAGTACTTC. The full variable domain, with the rest looked up from reference TRBV9 and TRBJ2-4, is DSGVTQTPKHLITATGQRVTLRCSPRSGDLSVYWYQQSLDQGLQFLIQYYNGEERAKGNILERFSAQQFPDLHSELNLSSLELGDSALYFCASSVDLAGVENIQYFGAGTRLSVL.

The chain joins TRBV30 to TRBJ2-1, with 7 nucleotides matching TRBD2. Germline-derived CDR1 and CDR2 are GTSNPN and SVGIG (reference sequence). The ends lost 1 base at V and 4 bases at J; junction bases unmatched: 7. The CDR3 runs 15 residues. CDR3 coding DNA: TGTGCCTGGAGTGCGGGGGGATCATTTTACAATGAGCAGTTCTTC. It yields the protein CAWSAGGSFYNEQFF.

This chain uses TRBV28 with TRBJ2-7; 8 positions agree with TRBD1. The CDR3 consists of 15 residues. V lost 3 bases and J lost 6; bases outside the gene matches: 10. Germline CDR1 reads MDHEN; CDR2 reads SYDVKM. This CDR3 is CASSLLGQGALEQYF. The CDR3 DNA is TGTGCCAGCAGTTTGTTAGGACAGGGTGCTCTCGAGCAGTACTTC.

On this clone: At the DNA level, this CDR3 is encoded by other sequences in the same sample as well. The chain links TRBV4-1 to TRBJ2-7; 9 nucleotides line up with TRBD1. V trimming: 4 bases; J trimming: 7 bases; junction bases outside the gene matches: 14. CDR3 size: 16 residues. Looked up from germline, CDR1 is MGHRA and CDR2 is YSYEKL. CDR3 residues: CASSPSTGTGTWEQYF. For the CDR3, the DNA is TGCGCCAGCAGCCCCTCAACCGGGACAGGGACCTGGGAGCAGTACTTC.

The CDR3 protein is CASSNRERNTEAFF. CDR3 sequence (DNA): TGTGCCAGTAGTAACCGGGAACGAAACACTGAAGCTTTCTTT. The chain joins TRBV19 to TRBJ1-1; no firm D call. Germline CDR1 and CDR2: LNHDA and SQIVND (reference sequence). The ends were cut back, 4 bases at V and 2 bases at J, with 11 bases in the middle. CDR3 length equals 14 residues.

This sequence joins TRBV28 and TRBJ1-2; 12 bases line up with TRBD1. Per the germline V gene, CDR1 is MDHEN and CDR2 is SYDVKM. The ends lost 8 bases at V and 8 bases at J; junction bases unmatched: 15. The CDR3 runs 16 residues. CDR3 nucleotides: TGTGCCAGCGGGACAGGGGGCGCTTTGGGCGGGGGCGGCTACACCTTC. Amino acids: CASGTGGALGGGGYTF.

Regarding this clone: Germline is not matched at one junction end, which may reflect a read error. The chain links TRBV3-1 (or the pseudogene TRBV3-2) to TRBJ1-4; D uncertain. CDR1 LGHDT and CDR2 YNNKEL come from the germline V gene (reference sequence). CDR3 length equals 13 residues. CDR3 residues: CASGQGGGEKLFF. CDR3 nucleotide sequence: TGTGCCAGCGGCCAAGGAGGCGGAGAAAAACTGTTTTTT.

The chain is built from TRBV6-4 and TRBJ2-1; 8 nucleotides line up with TRBD1. Trimming removed 3 bases from V and 6 bases from J; junction bases left unmatched: 7. CDR3 length: 15 residues. Germline V gene lookup returns CDR1 MRHNA and CDR2 SNTAGT. CDR3 residues: CASSDETGVGNEQFF. In DNA form, the CDR3 reads TGTGCCAGCAGTGATGAGACAGGGGTGGGCAATGAGCAGTTCTTC.

The chain employs TRBV9 and TRBJ2-2; D perhaps matches TRBD1 (6 bases). The V and J ends lost 0 bases and 1 base respectively, with 13 bases between them. This CDR3 has 17 amino acids. CDR1 is SGDLS, CDR2 YYNGEE, per germline. The CDR3 nucleotides read TGTGCCAGCAGCGTAGGGGGGCGACGTTTGAACACCGGGGAGCTGTTTTTT. As protein: CASSVGGRRLNTGELFF.

About this clone itself: Other DNA sequences in the sample encode the same CDR3. The V gene is TRBV9, the J gene TRBJ2-1; TRBD1 agrees at 7 bases. The germline gives CDR1 SGDLS, CDR2 YYNGEE. J was trimmed by 7 bases and V by 0 bases; bases with no gene match: 4. The CDR3 has 14 residues. The CDR3 coding sequence is TGTGCCAGCAGCGTAGACAGGGGAAGGAATGAGCAGTTCTTC. Its protein is CASSVDRGRNEQFF.

This chain uses TRBV6-5 with TRBJ1-2; 10 bases align to TRBD1. The CDR3 length is 15 residues. The V segment lost 4 bases and the J segment 4 bases; nucleotides outside the gene matches: 6. Germline V CDR1 and CDR2: MNHEY, SVGAGI. The DNA of the CDR3 is TGTGCCAGCAGTTCAACGGGACAGGGGCTCTATGGCTACACCTTC. Its protein product is CASSSTGQGLYGYTF.

V and J are TRBV5-1 and TRBJ2-1; D uncertain. Trimming removed 4 bases at V and 2 bases at J, with 7 bases between. Germline CDR1 reads SGHRS; CDR2 reads YFSETQ. The CDR3 contains 13 residues. Here the CDR3 reads CASSRLPYNEQFF. CDR3 DNA: TGCGCCAGCAGCCGCCTCCCCTACAATGAGCAGTTCTTC.

The chain recombines TRBV6-5 with TRBJ2-3; D not certain. The CDR3 consists of 11 residues. Trimming pared 6 bases from V and 6 bases from J, leaving 7 bases between. The germline CDR1 and CDR2 sequences are MNHEY and SVGAGI. This CDR3 reads CASSAGDTQYF. In nucleotides, the CDR3 is TGTGCCAGCAGCGCCGGGGATACGCAGTATTTT.